A single count supports the clone carrying this T cell receptor (beta chain). Source study methods: Reference gene primer amplification in the assay estimated nucleated cell counts. The table came from immunoSEQ multiplex PCR; TCRdb's copy has only in-frame clones and leaves some out. From that table come the V and J calls and clone size; the DNA was used to work out D and trimming. In the table there are about 48,000 clones, around 85% of which are singletons. The sample is drawn from a study of blood T cell repertoires in COVID-19. The wider study: Spain, Italy and the United States supplied samples that represented acute and convalescent COVID-19. PBMCs, B-cell-depleted T cells, or T cells were the source of the cDNA or gDNA that made up the material.

Sequencing used peripheral blood. The clonotype comes from a woman of 80 years or more with acute or convalescent COVID-19.

CDR3 residues: CASSQTSGGHTDTQYF. DNA for the CDR3: TGTGCCAGCAGCCAGACTAGCGGGGGGCATACAGATACGCAGTATTTT. This chain uses TRBV3-1 (or the pseudogene TRBV3-2) with TRBJ2-3; 13 bases are a match to TRBD2. The CDR3 has 16 amino acids. The V gene's germline CDR1 is LGHDT and CDR2 YNNKEL (reference sequence). V was pared by 3 bases and J by 3 bases, with 3 bases of the junction left unmatched.